The TCR beta chain under discussion was sequenced for a study of identifying expanded T cells in peripheral blood. Regarding the study as a whole: Approximately 2-week clone count variance significantly increased as total template count grew.

With regard to this clone: Its target is unknown.

TCRdb's copy holds only in-frame clones and misses some; the assay was immunoSEQ multiplex PCR. Among about 86,000 clones listed, 85% were seen once. Source material: blood. The clonotype comes from a person aged 18 to 75 in good health.

The DNA for the CDR3 is TGTGCCAGCAGCTTAGCGTCGATTAGTGGAGAAATACTTAGAAACACCATATATTTT. Its translation: CASSLASISGEILRNTIYF. This rearrangement joins TRBV7-9 to TRBJ1-3; D gene ambiguous. The CDR3 has 19 residues. V lost 0 bases and J 5 bases, leaving 23 bases between the germline ends. Per the germline V gene, CDR1 is SEHNR and CDR2 is FQNEAQ (reference sequence).